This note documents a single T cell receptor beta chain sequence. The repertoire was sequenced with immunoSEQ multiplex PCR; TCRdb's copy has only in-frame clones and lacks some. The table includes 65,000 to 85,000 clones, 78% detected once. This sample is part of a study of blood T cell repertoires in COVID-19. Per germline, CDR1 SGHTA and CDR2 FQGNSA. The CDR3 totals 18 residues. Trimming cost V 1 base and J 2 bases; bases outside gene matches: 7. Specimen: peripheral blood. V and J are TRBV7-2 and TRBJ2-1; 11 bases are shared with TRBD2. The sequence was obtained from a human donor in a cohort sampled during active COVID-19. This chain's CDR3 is CASSLVDMGLAAYNEQFF. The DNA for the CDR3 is TGTGCCAGCAGCTTAGTGGATATGGGACTAGCGGCCTACAATGAGCAGTTCTTC.